The clone carrying this T cell receptor beta chain was counted many times. TCRdb itself ran the 5' RACE reads through MiXCR, one entry per CDR3 protein. The sample has 50,000 to 65,000 distinct CDR3 sequences; 20% are singletons. Treg sorting used a CD4+CD25+CD127-/low gate. The V end lost 1 base, the J end lost 3 bases, and 6 bases lay between the germline ends. Germline V gene lookup returns CDR1 SGHRS and CDR2 YFSETQ. CDR3 length: 13 amino acids. The chain is built from TRBV5-1 and TRBJ2-3; perhaps TRBD2 as D (5 bases). The sequence came from a female donor with breast cancer. Input material: tumor-infiltrating Tregs sorted from the breast tumor. The CDR3 nucleotides read TGCGCCAGCAGCTTGCGGGGAACAGATACGCAGTATTTT. Translating gives CASSLRGTDTQYF.